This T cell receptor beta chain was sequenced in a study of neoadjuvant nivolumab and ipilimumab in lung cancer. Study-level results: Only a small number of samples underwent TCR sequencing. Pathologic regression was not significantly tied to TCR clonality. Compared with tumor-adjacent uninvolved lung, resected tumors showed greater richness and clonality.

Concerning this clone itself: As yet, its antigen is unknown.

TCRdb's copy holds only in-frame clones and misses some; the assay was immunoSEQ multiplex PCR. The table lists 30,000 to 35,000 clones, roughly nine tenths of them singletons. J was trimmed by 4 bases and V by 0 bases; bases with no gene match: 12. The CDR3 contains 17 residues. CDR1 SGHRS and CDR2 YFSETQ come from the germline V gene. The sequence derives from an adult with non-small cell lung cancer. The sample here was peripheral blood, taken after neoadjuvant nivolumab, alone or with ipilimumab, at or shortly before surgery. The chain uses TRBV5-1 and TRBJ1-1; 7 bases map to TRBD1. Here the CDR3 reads CASSLARGQGVITEAFF. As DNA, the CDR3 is TGCGCCAGCAGCTTGGCTAGGGGGCAGGGGGTGATCACTGAAGCTTTCTTT.